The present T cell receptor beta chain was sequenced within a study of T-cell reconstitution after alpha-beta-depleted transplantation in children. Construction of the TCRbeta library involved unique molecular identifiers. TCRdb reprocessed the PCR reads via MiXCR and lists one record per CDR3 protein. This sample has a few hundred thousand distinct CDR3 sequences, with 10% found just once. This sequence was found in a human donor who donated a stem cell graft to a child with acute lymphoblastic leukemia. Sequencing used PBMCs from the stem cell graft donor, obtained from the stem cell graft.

CDR3 DNA sequence: TGTGCCATCAGGACTAGCGGGAGTACCACAGATACGCAGTATTTT. Its protein is CAIRTSGSTTDTQYF. The rearrangement links TRBV10-3 to TRBJ2-3; 12 bases fit TRBD2. After removal of 6 bases from V and 2 bases from J, the junction contained 3 bases not matched to a gene. This CDR3 has 15 amino acids. Germline V gene data show CDR1 as ENHRY and CDR2 as SYGVKD.